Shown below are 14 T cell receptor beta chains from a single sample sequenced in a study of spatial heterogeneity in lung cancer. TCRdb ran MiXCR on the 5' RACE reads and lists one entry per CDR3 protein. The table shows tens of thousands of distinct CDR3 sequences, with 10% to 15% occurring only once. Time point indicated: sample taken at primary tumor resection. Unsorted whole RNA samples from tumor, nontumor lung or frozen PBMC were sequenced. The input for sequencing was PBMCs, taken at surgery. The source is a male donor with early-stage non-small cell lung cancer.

The CDR3 nucleotides are TGTGCCAGCAGCCAAGATGCAACTAATGAAAAACTGTTTTTT. Translation gives CASSQDATNEKLFF. This chain uses TRBV3-1 with TRBJ1-4; D is undetermined. The CDR3 is 14 residues long. Trimming took off 0 bases at V and 0 bases at J, with 2 bases between the two ends. CDR1 is LGHDT and CDR2 is YNNKEL in the germline V gene (reference sequence).

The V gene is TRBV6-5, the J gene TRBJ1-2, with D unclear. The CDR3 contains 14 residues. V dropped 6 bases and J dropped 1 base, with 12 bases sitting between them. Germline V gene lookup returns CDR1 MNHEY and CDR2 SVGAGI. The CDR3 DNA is TGTGCCAGCAGCGGTAGGGCCGTTAACTATGGCTACACCTTC. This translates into CASSGRAVNYGYTF.

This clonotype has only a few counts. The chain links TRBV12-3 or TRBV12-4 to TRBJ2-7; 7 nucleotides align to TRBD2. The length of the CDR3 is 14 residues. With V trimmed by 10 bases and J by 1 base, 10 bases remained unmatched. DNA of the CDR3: TGTGCCACCCGGGAGGTCAATTTATCCTACGAGCAGTACTTC. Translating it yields CATREVNLSYEQYF.

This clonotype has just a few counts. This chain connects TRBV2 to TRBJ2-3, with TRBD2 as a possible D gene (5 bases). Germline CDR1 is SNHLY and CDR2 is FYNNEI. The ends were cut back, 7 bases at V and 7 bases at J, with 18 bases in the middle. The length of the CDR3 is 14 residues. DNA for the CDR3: TGTGCCAGCACCTCGAGGGCGAAAACATATACGCAGTATTTT. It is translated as CASTSRAKTYTQYF.

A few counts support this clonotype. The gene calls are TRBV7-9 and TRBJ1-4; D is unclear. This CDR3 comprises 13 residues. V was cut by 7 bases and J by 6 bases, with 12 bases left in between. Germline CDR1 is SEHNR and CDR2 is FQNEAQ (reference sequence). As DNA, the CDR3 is TGTGCCAGCACCTCCCCGGGTTATGAAAAACTGTTTTTT. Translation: CASTSPGYEKLFF.

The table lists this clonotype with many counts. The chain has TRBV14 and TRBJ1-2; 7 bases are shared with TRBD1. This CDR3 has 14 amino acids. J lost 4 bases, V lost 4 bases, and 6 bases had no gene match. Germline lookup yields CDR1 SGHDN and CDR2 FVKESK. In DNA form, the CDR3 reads TGTGCCAGCAGCCGGACCGGGACAGCCTATGGCTACACCTTC. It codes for CASSRTGTAYGYTF.

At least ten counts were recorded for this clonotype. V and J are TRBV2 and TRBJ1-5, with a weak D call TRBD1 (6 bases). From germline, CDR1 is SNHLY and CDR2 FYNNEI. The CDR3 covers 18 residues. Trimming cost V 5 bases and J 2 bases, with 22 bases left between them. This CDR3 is CASSPLNFDRSRNQPQHF. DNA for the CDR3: TGTGCCAGCAGTCCGCTTAACTTTGACAGGTCTCGCAATCAGCCCCAGCATTTT. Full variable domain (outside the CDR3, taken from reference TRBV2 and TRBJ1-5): EPEVTQTPSHQVTQMGQEVILRCVPISNHLYFYWYRQILGQKVEFLVSFYNNEISEKSEIFDDQFSVERPDGSNFTLKIRSTKLEDSAMYFCASSPLNFDRSRNQPQHFGDGTRLSIL.

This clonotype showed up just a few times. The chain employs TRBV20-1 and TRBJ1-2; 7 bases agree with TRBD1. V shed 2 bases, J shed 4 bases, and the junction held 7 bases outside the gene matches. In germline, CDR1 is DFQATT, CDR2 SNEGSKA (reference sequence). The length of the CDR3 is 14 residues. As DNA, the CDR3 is TGCAGTGCTAGACCCCCGACAGGGAGCTATGGCTACACCTTC. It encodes CSARPPTGSYGYTF.

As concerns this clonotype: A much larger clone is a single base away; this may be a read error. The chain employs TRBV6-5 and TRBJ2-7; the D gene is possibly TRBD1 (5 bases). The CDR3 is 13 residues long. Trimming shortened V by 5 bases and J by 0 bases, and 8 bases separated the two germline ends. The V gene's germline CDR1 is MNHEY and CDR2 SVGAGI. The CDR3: CASSMTDSYEQYF. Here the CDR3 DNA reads TGTGCCAGCAGTATGACAGACTCCTACGAGCAGTACTTC.

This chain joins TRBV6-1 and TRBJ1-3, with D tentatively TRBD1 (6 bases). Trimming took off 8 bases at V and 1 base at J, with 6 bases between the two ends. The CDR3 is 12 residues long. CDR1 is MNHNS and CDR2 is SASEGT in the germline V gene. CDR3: CASQGSGNTIYF. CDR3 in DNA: TGTGCCAGCCAGGGGTCTGGAAACACCATATATTTT.

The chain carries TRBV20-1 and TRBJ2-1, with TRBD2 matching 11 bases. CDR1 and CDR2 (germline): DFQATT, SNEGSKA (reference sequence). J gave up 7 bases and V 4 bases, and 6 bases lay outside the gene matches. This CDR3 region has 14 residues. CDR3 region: CSANPPSGRNEQFF. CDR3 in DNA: TGCAGTGCTAACCCACCTAGCGGGAGGAATGAGCAGTTCTTC.

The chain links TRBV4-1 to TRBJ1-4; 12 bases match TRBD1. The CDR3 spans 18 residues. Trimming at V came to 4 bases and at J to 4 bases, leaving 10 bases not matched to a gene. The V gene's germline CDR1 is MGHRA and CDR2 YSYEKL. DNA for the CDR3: TGCGCCAGCAGCCCGGGACAGGGGGCGAGGACCGGTAATGAAAAACTGTTTTTT. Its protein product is CASSPGQGARTGNEKLFF.

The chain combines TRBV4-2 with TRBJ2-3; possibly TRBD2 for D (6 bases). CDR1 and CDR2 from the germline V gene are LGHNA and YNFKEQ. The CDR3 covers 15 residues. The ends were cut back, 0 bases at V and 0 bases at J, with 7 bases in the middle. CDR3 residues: CASSQEAGSTDTQYF. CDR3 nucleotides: TGTGCCAGCAGCCAAGAAGCGGGTAGCACAGATACGCAGTATTTT.

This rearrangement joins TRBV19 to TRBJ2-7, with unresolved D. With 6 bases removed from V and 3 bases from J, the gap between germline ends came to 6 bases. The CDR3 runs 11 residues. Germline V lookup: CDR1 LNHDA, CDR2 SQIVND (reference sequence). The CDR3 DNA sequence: TGTGCCAGTAGCTGGGGCTACGAGCAGTACTTC. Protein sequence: CASSWGYEQYF.